This entry lists 32 T cell receptor beta chains sequenced from one sample in a study of PD-1 blockade in classical Hodgkin lymphoma. Some clones are missing from TCRdb's copy, which holds only in-frame ones; the method was immunoSEQ multiplex PCR. Of 90,000 to 100,000 clones listed, roughly 80% are singletons. Every patient was affected by relapse after autologous stem cell transplantation, while exposure to brentuximab vedotin was not uniform. The sample consisted of peripheral blood mononuclear cells (PBMCs), taken before the second cycle of nivolumab. These receptors all stem from a human donor with classical Hodgkin lymphoma.

V usage is TRBV5-1 and J usage is TRBJ2-3; the D gene is possibly TRBD2 (6 bases). Trimming took 7 bases from V and 5 from J, leaving 17 bases between them. CDR1 is SGHRS, CDR2 YFSETQ, per germline. This CDR3 has 14 residues. In DNA form, the CDR3 reads TGCGCCAGCCAGATAGCGGCCTCTCAAGATACGCAGTATTTT. It codes for CASQIAASQDTQYF.

V gene TRBV30 combines with J gene TRBJ2-3; tentatively, D is TRBD2 (6 bases). Between the trimmed V and J ends, which lost 2 bases and 9 bases, there was a span of 18 bases. Germline V CDR1 and CDR2: GTSNPN, SVGIG (reference sequence). CDR3 length: 14 residues. The CDR3 here is CAWSSLRGRGTQYF. The CDR3 bases are TGTGCCTGGAGTTCTTTGCGGGGACGGGGGACGCAGTATTTT.

A single count supports this clone. V gene TRBV12-5 combines with J gene TRBJ2-7, with 10 bases lining up with TRBD2. J lost 2 bases, V lost 7 bases, and 8 bases had no gene match. Per germline, CDR1 LGHNT and CDR2 FRNRAP. The CDR3 runs 15 residues. The CDR3 sequence is CASVPPSGSTYEQYF. The DNA for the CDR3 is TGTGCTAGTGTCCCTCCTAGCGGGAGTACCTACGAGCAGTACTTC.

The chain uses TRBV6-4 and TRBJ2-1; D is ambiguous. Germline CDR1 MRHNA, CDR2 SNTAGT. CDR3 size: 13 residues. V lost 3 bases and J 9 bases, leaving 12 bases between the germline ends. CDR3 amino acids: CASSESGFGEQFF. The CDR3 DNA follows: TGTGCCAGCAGTGAGAGTGGGTTCGGTGAGCAGTTCTTC.

V and J are TRBV6-4 and TRBJ1-1; tentatively, D is TRBD1 (6 bases). This CDR3 contains 13 residues. Trimming pared 6 bases from V and 1 base from J, leaving 9 bases between. Germline CDR1 and CDR2: MRHNA and SNTAGT. The CDR3 region has the DNA TGTGCCAGCAGGAAACAGGGGAACACTGAAGCTTTCTTT. It encodes CASRKQGNTEAFF.

The rearrangement uses TRBV7-7 and TRBJ2-2; D uncertain. With 2 bases removed from V and 4 bases from J, the gap between germline ends came to 11 bases. The CDR3 loop spans 15 amino acids. Germline-derived CDR1 and CDR2 are SSHAT and FNYEAQ (reference sequence). The CDR3 is CASSLSGVGTGELFF. DNA for the CDR3: TGTGCCAGCAGCTTATCCGGCGTCGGCACCGGGGAGCTGTTTTTT.

There are a few counts of this clone. The chain uses TRBV19 and TRBJ1-2; D unclear. The CDR3 is made up of 12 amino acids. Trimming stripped 4 bases from V and 4 bases from J, with 7 bases between. Germline assignment: CDR1 LNHDA and CDR2 SQIVND (reference sequence). The CDR3 loop reads CASSNGVYGYTF. CDR3 DNA: TGTGCCAGTAGTAACGGGGTCTATGGCTACACCTTC.

The J gene is TRBJ1-4, the V gene TRBV4-3; 7 bases agree with TRBD1. Germline assignment: CDR1 LGHNA and CDR2 YSLEER. The junction had 2 bases not matched to a gene; V was cut back by 1 base and J by 0 bases. The CDR3 loop spans 16 amino acids. CDR3 sequence (DNA): TGCGCCAGCAGCCAAGGCGGACAGGCAACTAATGAAAAACTGTTTTTT. It translates to CASSQGGQATNEKLFF.

The chain uses TRBV18 and TRBJ2-3; 13 nucleotides align to TRBD2. This CDR3 region has 19 residues. Germline lookup yields CDR1 KGHSH and CDR2 LQKENI. The V and J ends lost 0 bases and 4 bases, in that order; junction bases with no gene match: 10. The CDR3 region is CASSPPGPGLAGFADTQYF. The DNA of the CDR3 is TGTGCCAGCTCACCACCAGGCCCGGGACTAGCGGGATTCGCAGATACGCAGTATTTT.

The V call is TRBV10-3, the J call TRBJ1-1; 7 bases align to TRBD1. Per germline, CDR1 ENHRY and CDR2 SYGVKD. The J segment lost 7 bases and the V segment lost 8 bases, leaving 10 bases of the junction unmatched. The CDR3 has 13 amino acids. DNA for the CDR3: TGTGCCATCTCCCCCGACAGGGAGAGTGAAGCTTTCTTT. The encoded protein is CAISPDRESEAFF.

A single count supports this clone. This rearrangement joins TRBV7-2 to TRBJ2-5; the D call may be TRBD1 or TRBD2 (7 bases each). V lost 6 bases and J 5 bases, leaving 13 bases between the germline ends. The CDR3 is 13 amino acids. Germline-derived CDR1 and CDR2 are SGHTA and FQGNSA. In DNA, the CDR3 is TGTGCCAGCAGGAGGCAGGGGGGGGAGACCCAGTACTTC. Residues: CASRRQGGETQYF. The whole variable domain, remainder taken from reference TRBV7-2 and TRBJ2-5, is GAGVSQSPSNKVTEKGKDVELRCDPISGHTALYWYRQSLGQGLEFLIYFQGNSAPDKSGLPSDRFSAERTGGSVSTLTIQRTQQEDSAVYLCASRRQGGETQYFGPGTRLLVL.

With regard to this clone: The same CDR3 is also encoded by other DNA sequences in this sample. V gene TRBV7-2 combines with J gene TRBJ2-3; 10 nucleotides line up with TRBD2. The CDR3 covers 15 residues. J gave up 2 bases and V 6 bases, and 5 bases lay outside the gene matches. Germline CDR1 and CDR2: SGHTA and FQGNSA. CDR3 sequence: CASSPSGRATDTQYF. CDR3 sequence (DNA): TGTGCCAGCAGTCCCAGCGGGAGGGCCACAGATACGCAGTATTTT.

This chain uses TRBV7-2 with TRBJ1-2; D is uncertain. The germline gives CDR1 SGHTA, CDR2 FQGNSA. V was clipped by 0 bases and J by 9 bases, with 11 bases between them. This CDR3 region has 13 residues. CDR3 sequence reads: CASSLAWQRSYTF. CDR3 nucleotides: TGTGCCAGCAGCTTAGCATGGCAGAGGAGCTACACCTTC.

The gene calls are TRBV20-1 and TRBJ2-1; 7 bases map to TRBD2. Germline trimming cut 7 bases from V and 10 bases from J; bases unmatched to any gene: 7. The germline gives CDR1 DFQATT, CDR2 SNEGSKA (reference sequence). The CDR3 contains 11 residues. The CDR3 is CSVAGVSEQFF. The CDR3 DNA sequence: TGCAGTGTCGCGGGAGTTTCGGAGCAGTTCTTC.

The chain links TRBV30 to TRBJ2-1, with unresolved D. The germline V gene encodes CDR1 GTSNPN and CDR2 SVGIG (reference sequence). Trimming cost V 0 bases and J 10 bases, with 7 bases left between them. The CDR3 is made up of 11 amino acids. CDR3 DNA: TGTGCCTGGAGTGTTGCAGACGAGCAGTTCTTC. Amino acid sequence: CAWSVADEQFF.

The genes are TRBV30 and TRBJ1-4; 8 bases fit TRBD1. After removal of 3 bases from V and 12 bases from J, the junction contained 12 bases not matched to a gene. CDR3 length: 14 amino acids. Per the germline V gene, CDR1 is GTSNPN and CDR2 is SVGIG (reference sequence). The CDR3 reads CAWSAGTGMAELFF. CDR3 sequence (DNA): TGTGCCTGGAGCGCCGGGACAGGTATGGCGGAACTGTTTTTT. The variable domain in full, with the rest retrieved from reference TRBV30 and TRBJ1-4, is SQTIHQWPATLVQPVGSPLSLECTVEGTSNPNLYWYRQAAGRGLQLLFYSVGIGQISSEVPQNLSASRPQDRQFILSSKKLLLSDSGFYLCAWSAGTGMAELFFGSGTQLSVL.

The chain combines TRBV6-5 with TRBJ1-4; a weak D match, TRBD1 (6 bases). V was shortened by 2 bases and J by 3 bases, with 7 bases between the two germline ends. The CDR3 has 14 residues. The germline V gene has CDR1 MNHEY and CDR2 SVGAGI. The CDR3 spells CASSYRTANEKLFF. The CDR3 bases are TGTGCCAGCAGTTACCGGACAGCTAATGAAAAACTGTTTTTT.

The chain employs TRBV7-2 and TRBJ2-1; D is undetermined. The CDR3 is 11 amino acids. Germline CDR1 reads SGHTA; CDR2 reads FQGNSA. Trimming removed 1 base at V and 9 bases at J, with 4 bases between. For the CDR3, the DNA is TGTGCCAGCAGCTTAGGAGTTGAGCAGTTCTTC. This translates into CASSLGVEQFF.

This rearrangement joins TRBV19 to TRBJ2-2, with TRBD1 matching 8 bases. Germline V lookup: CDR1 LNHDA, CDR2 SQIVND (reference sequence). The junction had 7 bases not matched to a gene; V was cut back by 4 bases and J by 0 bases. The CDR3 is made up of 17 amino acids. The CDR3 sequence is CASSKRTGTANTGELFF. The CDR3 DNA follows: TGTGCCAGTAGTAAGAGGACAGGGACCGCGAACACCGGGGAGCTGTTTTTT.

CDR3 coding DNA: TGTGCCAGCAGCCAGACTCGAGCTAGAGGAAACATTCAGTACTTC. Its translation is CASSQTRARGNIQYF. V and J are TRBV14 and TRBJ2-4, with D uncertain. Germline-derived CDR1 and CDR2 are SGHDN and FVKESK. This CDR3 region has 15 residues. V was cut by 3 bases and J by 6 bases, with 15 bases left in between.

The V gene is TRBV7-7, the J gene TRBJ2-5; D remains ambiguous. CDR1 and CDR2 from the germline V gene are SSHAT and FNYEAQ (reference sequence). Trimming stripped 5 bases from V and 1 base from J, with 14 bases between. The CDR3 loop spans 15 amino acids. As DNA, the CDR3 is TGTGCCAGCAGCCCCAATCCGGGCTTCCAAGAGACCCAGTACTTC. This gives the protein CASSPNPGFQETQYF.

This chain connects TRBV9 to TRBJ2-7, with a possible D match to TRBD1 (6 bases). The ends were cut back, 0 bases at V and 6 bases at J, with 13 bases in the middle. From germline, CDR1 is SGDLS and CDR2 YYNGEE. This CDR3 spans 14 amino acids. CDR3 loop: CASSVGNREVEQYF. Written as DNA, the CDR3 is TGTGCCAGCAGCGTAGGGAACAGGGAAGTCGAGCAGTACTTC.

The chain is built from TRBV4-2 and TRBJ1-1; the D gene is possibly TRBD1 (5 bases). Per the germline V gene, CDR1 is LGHNA and CDR2 is YNFKEQ. V lost 0 bases to trimming and J lost 7 bases, with 6 bases between them. The CDR3 extends over 12 amino acids. DNA for the CDR3: TGTGCCAGCAGCCAAGAGAGGGGTGAAGCTTTCTTT. This translates into CASSQERGEAFF.

This chain joins TRBV5-4 and TRBJ1-1; 12 bases align to TRBD1. V lost 4 bases, J lost 5 bases, and 9 bases stayed unmatched. CDR3 length equals 16 residues. CDR1 is SGHNT, CDR2 YYREEE, per germline (reference sequence). The CDR3 protein is CASSPRDRGRGTEAFF. The CDR3, as DNA: TGTGCCAGCAGCCCCCGGGACAGGGGGCGAGGGACTGAAGCTTTCTTT.

The chain recombines TRBV19 with TRBJ2-1; D gene unclear. CDR1 LNHDA and CDR2 SQIVND come from the germline V gene (reference sequence). V was shortened by 5 bases and J by 9 bases, with 17 bases between the two germline ends. The CDR3 contains 14 residues. The CDR3 DNA follows: TGTGCCAGTAGTTTAGGCCTAGAACCCTTTGAGCAGTTCTTC. It codes for CASSLGLEPFEQFF.

This CDR3 reads CASSPRGRFSGANVLTF. As DNA, the CDR3 is TGTGCCAGCAGCCCCAGGGGCAGGTTCTCTGGGGCCAACGTCCTGACTTTC. The chain carries TRBV7-8 and TRBJ2-6; a weak D match, TRBD1 (6 bases). Trimming took off 5 bases at V and 0 bases at J, with 14 bases between the two ends. The CDR3 runs 17 residues. Germline V gene sequence: CDR1 SGHVS, CDR2 FQNEAQ.

This clone appeared a few times. The V gene is TRBV9, the J gene TRBJ2-1; TRBD2 matches at 9 bases. The CDR3 extends over 18 amino acids. Per germline, CDR1 SGDLS and CDR2 YYNGEE. V dropped 7 bases and J dropped 3; count of bases not matched to a gene: 17. This CDR3 reads CASSGEGSGSYDYNEQFF. The CDR3 DNA reads TGTGCCAGCTCCGGCGAGGGTAGCGGGAGTTATGACTACAATGAGCAGTTCTTC.

The J gene is TRBJ2-3, the V gene TRBV7-9; 9 bases agree with TRBD2. Germline V CDR1 and CDR2: SEHNR, FQNEAQ (reference sequence). CDR3 size: 16 residues. Trimming cost V 5 bases and J 2 bases; bases outside gene matches: 8. CDR3: CASSLTSGSDTDTQYF. Here the CDR3 DNA reads TGTGCCAGCAGCCTAACTAGCGGGTCAGACACAGATACGCAGTATTTT.

This clone was observed a few times. V is TRBV11-2 and J is TRBJ1-4; D is unclear. This CDR3 is 13 amino acids long. The ends were cut back, 7 bases at V and 0 bases at J, with 6 bases in the middle. The germline CDR1 and CDR2 sequences are SGHAT and FQNNGV. As DNA, the CDR3 is TGTGCCAGCACAAACCCAACTAATGAAAAACTGTTTTTT. Its translation: CASTNPTNEKLFF.

This clone appeared a single time. This chain connects TRBV15 to TRBJ2-7; the D call may be TRBD1 or TRBD2 (6 bases each). The germline V and J ends were trimmed by 0 bases and 1 base, with 19 bases remaining between them. The CDR3 covers 18 residues. Germline V gene data show CDR1 as LNHNV and CDR2 as YYDKDF (reference sequence). CDR3 in amino acids: CATSRDPPGAGSSYEQYF. The CDR3 coding sequence is TGTGCCACCAGCAGAGATCCCCCGGGGGCAGGATCTTCCTACGAGCAGTACTTC.

This chain joins TRBV29-1 and TRBJ2-7, with a tentative D call TRBD2 (5 bases). Germline CDR1 SQVTM, CDR2 ANQGSEA. This CDR3 is built from 13 residues. V dropped 7 bases and J dropped 6 bases, with 19 bases sitting between them. CDR3 loop: CSAGLNVPSEQYF. In DNA, the CDR3 is TGCAGCGCTGGACTCAACGTTCCCTCCGAGCAGTACTTC.

The rearrangement uses TRBV10-3 and TRBJ1-1, with D possibly matching TRBD1 (5 bases). The V end lost 2 bases, the J end lost 1 base, and 8 bases lay between the germline ends. This CDR3 has 14 amino acids. Germline CDR1 reads ENHRY; CDR2 reads SYGVKD. The CDR3 bases are TGTGCCATCAGTGAGGGGGCCGGGAACACTGAAGCTTTCTTT. This codes for CAISEGAGNTEAFF.